The present T cell receptor (beta chain) was sequenced within a study of T cell repertoires in cytomegalovirus infection. The CDR3 consists of 15 residues. Germline CDR1 reads MNHEY; CDR2 reads SVGAGI. V was shortened by 2 bases and J by 7 bases, with 18 bases between the two germline ends. TCRdb analysed the reads with MiXCR anew, one entry per CDR3 protein. The table shows about 240,000 distinct CDR3 sequences, with roughly 6.5% occurring only once. The chain uses TRBV6-5 and TRBJ2-7; TRBD1 is a possible D gene (8 bases). This clonotype was obtained from a human donor in good health (CMV status not recorded). Some clones in this sample may be carry-over from other donors' samples. The specimen sequenced was PBMCs. Written as DNA, the CDR3 is TGTGCCAGCAGTTACGAGAACAGGGGGGGAAGGGAGCAGTACTTC. Translated, it gives CASSYENRGGREQYF.